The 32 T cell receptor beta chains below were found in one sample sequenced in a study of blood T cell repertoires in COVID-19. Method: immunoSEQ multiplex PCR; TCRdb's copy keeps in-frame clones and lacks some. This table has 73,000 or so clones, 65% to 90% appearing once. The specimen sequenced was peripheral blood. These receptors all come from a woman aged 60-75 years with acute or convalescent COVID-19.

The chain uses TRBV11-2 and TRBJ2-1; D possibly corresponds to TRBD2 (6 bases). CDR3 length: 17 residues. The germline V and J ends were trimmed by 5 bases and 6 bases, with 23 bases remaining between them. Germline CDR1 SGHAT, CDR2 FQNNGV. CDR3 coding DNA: TGTGCCAGCAGCCTCCGAGTCGGCGGGGCTGATATCAATGAGCAGTTCTTC. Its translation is CASSLRVGGADINEQFF.

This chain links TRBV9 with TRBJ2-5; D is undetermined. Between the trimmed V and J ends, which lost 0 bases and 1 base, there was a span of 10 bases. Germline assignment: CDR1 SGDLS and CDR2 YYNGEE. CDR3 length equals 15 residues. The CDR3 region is CASSVDLGGQETQYF. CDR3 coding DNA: TGTGCCAGCAGCGTAGATCTAGGCGGCCAAGAGACCCAGTACTTC.

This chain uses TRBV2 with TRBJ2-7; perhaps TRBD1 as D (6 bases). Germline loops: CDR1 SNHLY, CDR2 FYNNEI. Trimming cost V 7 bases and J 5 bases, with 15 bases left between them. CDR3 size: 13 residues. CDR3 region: CASTILTGHEQYF. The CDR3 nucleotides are TGTGCCAGCACTATACTTACAGGGCACGAGCAGTACTTC.

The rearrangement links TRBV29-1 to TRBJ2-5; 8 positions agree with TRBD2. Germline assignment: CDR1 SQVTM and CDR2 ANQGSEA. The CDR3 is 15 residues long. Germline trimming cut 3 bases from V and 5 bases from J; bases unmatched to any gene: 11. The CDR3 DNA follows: TGCAGCGTTGATTTCGATAGCGGGGTGACGGAGACCCAGTACTTC. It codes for CSVDFDSGVTETQYF. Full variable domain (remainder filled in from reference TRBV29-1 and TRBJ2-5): SAVISQKPSRDICQRGTSLTIQCQVDSQVTMMFWYRQQPGQSLTLIATANQGSEATYESGFVIDKFPISRPNLTFSTLTVSNMSPEDSSIYLCSVDFDSGVTETQYFGPGTRLLVL.

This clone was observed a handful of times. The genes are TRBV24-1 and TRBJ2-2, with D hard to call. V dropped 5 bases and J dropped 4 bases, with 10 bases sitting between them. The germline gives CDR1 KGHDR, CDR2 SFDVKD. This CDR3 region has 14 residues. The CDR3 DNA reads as TGTGCCACCAGTGGGCAGGCCCTCACCGGGGAGCTGTTTTTT. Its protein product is CATSGQALTGELFF.

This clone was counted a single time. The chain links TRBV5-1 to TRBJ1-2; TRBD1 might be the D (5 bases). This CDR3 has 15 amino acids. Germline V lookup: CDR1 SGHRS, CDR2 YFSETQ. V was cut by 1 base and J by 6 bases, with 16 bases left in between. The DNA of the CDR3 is TGCGCCAGCAGCTTGAGGGTAGGGGTTGCGAATGGCTACACCTTC. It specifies CASSLRVGVANGYTF.

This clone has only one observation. CDR3 region: CASSEVTGLDYGYTF. DNA for the CDR3: TGTGCCAGCAGTGAAGTGACAGGGTTGGACTATGGCTACACCTTC. The genes are TRBV6-1 and TRBJ1-2; 7 nucleotides agree with TRBD1. The CDR3 consists of 15 residues. Germline CDR1 and CDR2: MNHNS and SASEGT. Germline trimming cut 1 base from V and 3 bases from J; bases unmatched to any gene: 5.

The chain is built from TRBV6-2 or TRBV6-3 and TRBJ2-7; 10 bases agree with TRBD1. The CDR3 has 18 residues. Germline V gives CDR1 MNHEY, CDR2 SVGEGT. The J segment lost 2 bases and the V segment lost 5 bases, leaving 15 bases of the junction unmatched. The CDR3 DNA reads TGTGCCAGCAGTCCGATACCAGGCGACAGGGGGCTTCCCTACGAGCAGTACTTC. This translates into CASSPIPGDRGLPYEQYF.

This chain's CDR3 is CASSSPLSSYEQYF. The CDR3 DNA follows: TGTGCCAGCTCCTCCCCCCTGAGCTCCTACGAGCAGTACTTC. This chain joins TRBV18 and TRBJ2-7; no definite D call. Germline V CDR1 and CDR2: KGHSH, LQKENI. V was cut by 6 bases and J by 0 bases, with 12 bases left in between. CDR3 length: 14 residues.

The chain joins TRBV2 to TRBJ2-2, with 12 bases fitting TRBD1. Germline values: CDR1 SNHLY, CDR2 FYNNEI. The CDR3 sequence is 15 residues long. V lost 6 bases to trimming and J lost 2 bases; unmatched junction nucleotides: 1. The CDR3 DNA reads TGTGCCAGCAGGGGACAGGGGGCTAACACCGGGGAGCTGTTTTTT. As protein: CASRGQGANTGELFF.

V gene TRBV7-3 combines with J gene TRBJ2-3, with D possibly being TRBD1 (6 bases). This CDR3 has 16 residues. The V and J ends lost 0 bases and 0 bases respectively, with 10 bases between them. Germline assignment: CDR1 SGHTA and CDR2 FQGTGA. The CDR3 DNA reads TGTGCCAGCAGCTTAACGTCAGGACAGAGCACAGATACGCAGTATTTT. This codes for CASSLTSGQSTDTQYF.

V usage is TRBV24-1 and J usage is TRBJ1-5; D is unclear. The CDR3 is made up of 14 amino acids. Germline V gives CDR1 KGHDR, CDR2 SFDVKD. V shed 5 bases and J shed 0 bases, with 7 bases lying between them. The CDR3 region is CATSAAYSNQPQHF. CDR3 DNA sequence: TGTGCCACCAGTGCCGCCTATAGCAATCAGCCCCAGCATTTT.

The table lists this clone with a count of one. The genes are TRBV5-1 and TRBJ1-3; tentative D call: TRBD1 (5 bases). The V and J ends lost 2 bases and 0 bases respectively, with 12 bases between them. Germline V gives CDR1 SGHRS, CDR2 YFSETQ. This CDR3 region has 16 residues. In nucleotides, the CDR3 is TGCGCCAGCAGCTTTGTTGACAGTTCCTCTGGAAACACCATATATTTT. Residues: CASSFVDSSSGNTIYF.

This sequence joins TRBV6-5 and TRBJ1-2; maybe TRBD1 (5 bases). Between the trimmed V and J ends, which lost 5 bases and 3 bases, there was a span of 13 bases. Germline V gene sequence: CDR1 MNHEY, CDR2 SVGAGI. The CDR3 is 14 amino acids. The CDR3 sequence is CASSSQGMDYGYTF. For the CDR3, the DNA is TGTGCCAGCAGTAGTCAGGGTATGGACTATGGCTACACCTTC.

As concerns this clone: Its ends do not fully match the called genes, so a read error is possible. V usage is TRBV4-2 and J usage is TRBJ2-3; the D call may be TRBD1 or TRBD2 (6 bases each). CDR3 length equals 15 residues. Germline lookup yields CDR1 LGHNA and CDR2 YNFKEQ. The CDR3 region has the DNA TGTGCCAGCAGTCAAGGGGGGCAGGGCGCAGATACGCAGTATTTT. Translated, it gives CASSQGGQGADTQYF.

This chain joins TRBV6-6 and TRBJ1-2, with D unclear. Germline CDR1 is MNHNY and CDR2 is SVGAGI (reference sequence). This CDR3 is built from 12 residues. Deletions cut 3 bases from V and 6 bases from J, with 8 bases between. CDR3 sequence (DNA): TGTGCCAGCAGTTATCTTTCAGATGGCTACACCTTC. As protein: CASSYLSDGYTF.

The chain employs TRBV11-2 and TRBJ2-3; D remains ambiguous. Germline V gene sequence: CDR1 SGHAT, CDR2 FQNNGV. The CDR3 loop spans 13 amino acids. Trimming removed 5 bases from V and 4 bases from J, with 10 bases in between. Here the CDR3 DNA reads TGTGCCAGCAGCCCCTACCAGGCAGATACGCAGTATTTT. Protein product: CASSPYQADTQYF.

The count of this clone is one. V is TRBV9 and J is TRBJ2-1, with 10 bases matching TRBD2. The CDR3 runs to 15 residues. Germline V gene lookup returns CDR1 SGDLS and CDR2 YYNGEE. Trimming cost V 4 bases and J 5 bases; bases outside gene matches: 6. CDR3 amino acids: CASSKRTSGDNEQFF. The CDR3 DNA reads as TGTGCCAGCAGCAAGAGGACTAGCGGAGACAATGAGCAGTTCTTC.

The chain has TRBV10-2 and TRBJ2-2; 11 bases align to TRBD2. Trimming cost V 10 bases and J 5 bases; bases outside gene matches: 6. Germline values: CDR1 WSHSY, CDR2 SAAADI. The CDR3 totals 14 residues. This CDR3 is CATRLAGSTGELFF. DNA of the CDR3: TGCGCCACGCGACTAGCGGGAAGTACCGGGGAGCTGTTTTTT.

CDR3 in DNA: TGTGCCTGCTCCCGGGAGGGCGAAAAACTGTTTTTT. Translating gives CACSREGEKLFF. This chain uses TRBV7-9 with TRBJ1-4; no clear D. The CDR3 has 12 amino acids. Germline values: CDR1 SEHNR, CDR2 FQNEAQ (reference sequence). V gave up 11 bases and J gave up 8 bases, with 15 bases separating them.

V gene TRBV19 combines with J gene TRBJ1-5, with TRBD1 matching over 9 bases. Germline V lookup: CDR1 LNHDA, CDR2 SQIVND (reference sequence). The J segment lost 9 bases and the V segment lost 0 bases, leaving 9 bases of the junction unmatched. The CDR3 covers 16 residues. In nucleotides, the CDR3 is TGTGCCAGTAGTATAGAATCCACAGGGGGCTATCGGCCCCAGCATTTT. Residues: CASSIESTGGYRPQHF. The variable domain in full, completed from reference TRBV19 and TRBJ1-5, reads DGGITQSPKYLFRKEGQNVTLSCEQNLNHDAMYWYRQDPGQGLRLIYYSQIVNDFQKGDIAEGYSVSREKKESFPLTVTSAQKNPTAFYLCASSIESTGGYRPQHFGDGTRLSIL.

This chain's CDR3 is CASSPGATSGNTIYF. The DNA for the CDR3 is TGCGCCAGCAGCCCAGGCGCAACCTCTGGAAACACCATATATTTT. V is TRBV5-1 and J is TRBJ1-3; D not resolved. The CDR3 length is 15 residues. Between the trimmed V and J ends, which lost 4 bases and 0 bases, there was a span of 11 bases. Germline assignment: CDR1 SGHRS and CDR2 YFSETQ.

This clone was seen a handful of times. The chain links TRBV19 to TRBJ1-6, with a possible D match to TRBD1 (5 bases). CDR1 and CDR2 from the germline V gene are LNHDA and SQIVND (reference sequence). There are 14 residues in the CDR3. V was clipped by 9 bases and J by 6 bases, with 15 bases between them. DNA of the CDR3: TGTGCCAGCCAAGATAGCAGGGTTAATTCACCCCTCCACTTT. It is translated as CASQDSRVNSPLHF.

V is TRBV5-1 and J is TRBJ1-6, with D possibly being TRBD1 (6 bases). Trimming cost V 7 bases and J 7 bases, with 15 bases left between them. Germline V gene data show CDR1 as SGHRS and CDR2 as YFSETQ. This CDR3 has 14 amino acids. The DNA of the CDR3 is TGCGCCAGCCGCCTGGCAGGGGAAAATTCACCCCTCCACTTT. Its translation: CASRLAGENSPLHF.

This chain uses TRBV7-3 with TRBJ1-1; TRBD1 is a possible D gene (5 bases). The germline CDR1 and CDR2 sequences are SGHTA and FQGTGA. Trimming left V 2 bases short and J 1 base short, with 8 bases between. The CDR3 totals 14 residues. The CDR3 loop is CASSLLGQNTEAFF. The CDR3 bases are TGTGCCAGCAGCTTACTCGGACAGAACACTGAAGCTTTCTTT.

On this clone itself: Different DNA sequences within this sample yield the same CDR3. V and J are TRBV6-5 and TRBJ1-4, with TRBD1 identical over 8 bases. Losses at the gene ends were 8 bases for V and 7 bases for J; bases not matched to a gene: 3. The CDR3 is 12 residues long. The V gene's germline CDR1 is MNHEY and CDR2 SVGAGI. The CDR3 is CASRTGFEKLFF. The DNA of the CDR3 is TGTGCCAGCCGGACAGGGTTTGAAAAACTGTTTTTT.

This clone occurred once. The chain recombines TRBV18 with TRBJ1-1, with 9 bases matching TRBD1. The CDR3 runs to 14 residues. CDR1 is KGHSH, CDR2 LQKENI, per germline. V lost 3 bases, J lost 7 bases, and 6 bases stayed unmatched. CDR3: CASSPRTGDNEAFF. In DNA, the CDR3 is TGTGCCAGCTCACCGCGGACAGGGGACAATGAAGCTTTCTTT.

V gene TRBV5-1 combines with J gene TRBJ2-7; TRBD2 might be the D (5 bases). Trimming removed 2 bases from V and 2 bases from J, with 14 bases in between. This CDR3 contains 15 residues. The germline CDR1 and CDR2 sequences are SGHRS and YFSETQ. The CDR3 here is CASSFGDNGAYEQYF. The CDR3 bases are TGCGCCAGCAGCTTCGGAGACAACGGGGCCTACGAGCAGTACTTC.

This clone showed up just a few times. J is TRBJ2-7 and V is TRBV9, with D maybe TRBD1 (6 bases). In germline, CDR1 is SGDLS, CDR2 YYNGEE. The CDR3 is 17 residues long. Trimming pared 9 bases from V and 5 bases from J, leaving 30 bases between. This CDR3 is CATNPLSPGTPDHEQYF. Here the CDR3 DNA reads TGTGCCACCAATCCCTTATCCCCCGGGACACCTGACCACGAGCAGTACTTC.

In DNA form, the CDR3 reads TGTGCCATCAGTGAGTCGCAGGGTGGAAACACCATATATTTT. Protein product: CAISESQGGNTIYF. This sequence joins TRBV10-3 and TRBJ1-3; perhaps TRBD1 as D (5 bases). V lost 0 bases and J 3 bases, leaving 6 bases between the germline ends. Looked up from germline, CDR1 is ENHRY and CDR2 is SYGVKD. The CDR3 covers 14 residues.

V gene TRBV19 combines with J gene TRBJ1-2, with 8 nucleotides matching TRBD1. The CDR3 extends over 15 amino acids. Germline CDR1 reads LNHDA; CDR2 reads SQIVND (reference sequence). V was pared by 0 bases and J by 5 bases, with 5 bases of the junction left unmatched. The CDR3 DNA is TGTGCCAGTAGTATAGATTTACAGGGGGATTATGGCTACACCTTC. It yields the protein CASSIDLQGDYGYTF. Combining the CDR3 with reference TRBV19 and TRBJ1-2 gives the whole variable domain DGGITQSPKYLFRKEGQNVTLSCEQNLNHDAMYWYRQDPGQGLRLIYYSQIVNDFQKGDIAEGYSVSREKKESFPLTVTSAQKNPTAFYLCASSIDLQGDYGYTFGSGTRLTVV.

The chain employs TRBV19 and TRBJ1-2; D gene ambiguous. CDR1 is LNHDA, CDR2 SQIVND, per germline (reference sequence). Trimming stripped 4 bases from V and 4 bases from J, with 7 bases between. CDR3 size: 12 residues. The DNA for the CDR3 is TGTGCCAGTAGTACCCGGGGCTATGGCTACACCTTC. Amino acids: CASSTRGYGYTF.